One and the same sample provided the 18 T cell receptor beta chains below, sequenced in a study of identical twins. TCRdb analysed the 5' RACE reads with MiXCR anew, one entry per CDR3 protein. The data hold fewer than 550,000 distinct CDR3 sequences, with 13% to 15% observed a single time. These data also formed part of another study, on yellow fever vaccine responses in identical twins.

Input material: CD4+ T cells sorted from blood. The source of these receptors is a woman younger than 35 in good health.

The sample holds many counts of this clonotype. This chain joins TRBV7-2 and TRBJ2-3; TRBD2 is a possible D gene (6 bases). The CDR3 is 16 residues long. V was cut by 1 base and J by 0 bases, with 11 bases left in between. Germline CDR1 reads SGHTA; CDR2 reads FQGNSA. The CDR3 DNA follows: TGTGCCAGCAGCTTAGGCGCTAGCGCTAGCACAGATACGCAGTATTTT. It is translated as CASSLGASASTDTQYF.

The gene calls are TRBV20-1 and TRBJ2-7, with TRBD1 identical over 7 bases. This CDR3 comprises 15 residues. CDR1 DFQATT and CDR2 SNEGSKA come from the germline V gene (reference sequence). J was trimmed by 0 bases and V by 6 bases; bases with no gene match: 11. The CDR3 DNA sequence: TGCAGTGCCCGGGACAGCGGAGATCCCTCCTACGAGCAGTACGTC. Translation gives CSARDSGDPSYEQYV.

This clonotype occurred a few times. V gene TRBV5-1 combines with J gene TRBJ2-7; D possibly corresponds to TRBD1 (6 bases). The CDR3 runs 15 residues. V shed 4 bases and J shed 0 bases, with 14 bases lying between them. Per the germline V gene, CDR1 is SGHRS and CDR2 is YFSETQ. The CDR3 coding sequence is TGCGCCAGCAGCGCCACAGGGCTTCTCTCCTACGAGCAGTACTTC. Amino acids: CASSATGLLSYEQYF.

This clonotype was seen a handful of times. J is TRBJ1-1 and V is TRBV20-1, with D tentatively TRBD1 (6 bases). Trimming took 0 bases from V and 4 from J, leaving 9 bases between them. Germline CDR1 DFQATT, CDR2 SNEGSKA (reference sequence). The CDR3 is 13 residues long. The CDR3 region has the DNA TGCAGTGCTAGAGAGGGGGGCGGCACTGAAGCTTTCTTT. This codes for CSAREGGGTEAFF.

The V gene is TRBV29-1, the J gene TRBJ1-1; D is possibly TRBD1 (5 bases). This CDR3 is 16 amino acids long. V gave up 5 bases and J gave up 0 bases, with 19 bases separating them. Germline-derived CDR1 and CDR2 are SQVTM and ANQGSEA. DNA for the CDR3: TGCAGCGTTAGTTCAACCCCAGGGATTTTGAACACTGAAGCTTTCTTT. It is translated as CSVSSTPGILNTEAFF.

A few counts support this clonotype. This chain uses TRBV18 with TRBJ2-1, with TRBD1 matching 7 bases. Germline V lookup: CDR1 KGHSH, CDR2 LQKENI. Trimming took 3 bases from V and 0 from J; bases not matched to a gene: 8. The length of the CDR3 is 17 residues. Here the CDR3 DNA reads TGTGCCAGCTCACCTTACTTGACAGGGAGCTCCTACAATGAGCAGTTCTTC. Translation: CASSPYLTGSSYNEQFF.

In its sample, this clonotype was seen a few times. The rearrangement joins TRBV5-1 to TRBJ1-2; tentatively, D is TRBD1 (6 bases). Trimming cost V 3 bases and J 2 bases, with 8 bases left between them. The CDR3 loop spans 13 amino acids. CDR1 is SGHRS, CDR2 YFSETQ, per germline. The CDR3 here is CASSSDSNYGYTF. The CDR3 nucleotides are TGCGCCAGCAGCTCGGACAGCAACTATGGCTACACCTTC.

The rearrangement uses TRBV24-1 and TRBJ2-7; tentatively, D is TRBD1 (5 bases). The V gene's germline CDR1 is KGHDR and CDR2 SFDVKD. This CDR3 spans 13 amino acids. V was clipped by 12 bases and J by 3 bases, with 17 bases between them. The CDR3 here is CALQTEEFYEQYF. DNA of the CDR3: TGTGCCCTCCAGACAGAGGAGTTCTACGAGCAGTACTTC.

In its sample, this clonotype was seen a few times. V and J are TRBV12-3 or TRBV12-4 and TRBJ2-7, with a weak D call TRBD1 (6 bases). CDR3 length equals 16 residues. The ends were cut back, 1 base at V and 2 bases at J, with 15 bases in the middle. For the CDR3, the DNA is TGTGCCAGCAGTTTAGGGGGACCACAGGGTCCCTACGAGCAGTACTTC. Amino acids: CASSLGGPQGPYEQYF.

This clonotype has more than one count but fewer than ten. V usage is TRBV5-1 and J usage is TRBJ1-4; 9 positions agree with TRBD1. Germline V lookup: CDR1 SGHRS, CDR2 YFSETQ. The CDR3 is 14 amino acids. Unmatched junction bases numbered 6, after V lost 4 bases and J lost 8 bases. The CDR3 DNA sequence: TGCGCCAGCAGCCAGGGGGACAGGGCAGAAAAACTGTTTTTT. Its protein is CASSQGDRAEKLFF.

The gene calls are TRBV6-2 or TRBV6-3 and TRBJ2-1; 8 bases line up with TRBD2. Germline V gene data show CDR1 as MNHEY and CDR2 as SVGEGT. V lost 6 bases and J lost 9; bases outside the gene matches: 10. The CDR3 covers 14 residues. The CDR3 here is CASSSARRGGEQFF. As DNA, the CDR3 is TGTGCCAGCAGCTCTGCAAGACGGGGGGGTGAGCAGTTCTTC.

The chain is built from TRBV11-2 and TRBJ1-6, with 7 bases fitting TRBD1. Germline assignment: CDR1 SGHAT and CDR2 FQNNGV. The length of the CDR3 is 15 residues. The V and J ends lost 4 bases and 9 bases, in that order; junction bases with no gene match: 9. This CDR3 reads CASSSRQGIRSPLHF. Here the CDR3 DNA reads TGTGCCAGCAGCTCTAGACAGGGTATTCGTTCACCCCTCCACTTT.

This clonotype was seen more than once but under ten times. V usage is TRBV12-3 or TRBV12-4 and J usage is TRBJ2-3; no definite D call. V was clipped by 4 bases and J by 4 bases, with 21 bases between them. The CDR3 has 17 amino acids. The CDR3 coding sequence is TGTGCCAGCAGTTCCCTCTTGCGAGCGTTCGATCCAGATACGCAGTATTTT. Translating gives CASSSLLRAFDPDTQYF.

This clonotype has more than one count but fewer than ten. V gene TRBV4-1 combines with J gene TRBJ2-7, with D perhaps TRBD1 (5 bases). Trimming removed 0 bases from V and 2 bases from J, with 11 bases in between. The CDR3 runs 15 residues. CDR1 is MGHRA, CDR2 YSYEKL, per germline. CDR3 DNA sequence: TGCGCCAGCAGCCAAGAATTCAGGGAACCCTACGAGCAGTACGTC. Translation gives CASSQEFREPYEQYV.

The J gene is TRBJ2-7, the V gene TRBV27; D is perhaps TRBD2 (6 bases). V was trimmed by 5 bases and J by 0 bases, leaving 14 bases between them. Germline values: CDR1 MNHEY, CDR2 SMNVEV (reference sequence). The CDR3 totals 15 residues. This CDR3 is CASSLQGLPSYEQYV. The CDR3 DNA follows: TGTGCCAGCAGTCTTCAGGGACTTCCCTCCTACGAGCAGTACGTC.

The table lists this clonotype with many counts. The chain links TRBV2 to TRBJ1-1, with 7 bases lining up with TRBD1. The length of the CDR3 is 14 residues. The V and J ends lost 2 bases and 7 bases, in that order; junction bases with no gene match: 7. CDR1 and CDR2 from the germline V gene are SNHLY and FYNNEI. CDR3 nucleotide sequence: TGTGCCAGCAGTGAATCGTCTGGGACAGTTGAAGCTTTCTTT. It specifies CASSESSGTVEAFF.

The CDR3: CRTEGTYNEQFF. The CDR3 DNA follows: TGCAGGACCGAGGGGACTTACAATGAGCAGTTCTTC. The chain recombines TRBV20-1 with TRBJ2-1, with a weak D call TRBD2 (6 bases). CDR1 is DFQATT, CDR2 SNEGSKA, per germline (reference sequence). The CDR3 contains 12 residues.

The genes are TRBV6-1 and TRBJ1-6; D unclear. Germline V lookup: CDR1 MNHNS, CDR2 SASEGT. The V and J ends lost 6 bases and 7 bases respectively, with 10 bases between them. This CDR3 contains 13 residues. The CDR3: CASRNPGNSPLHF. The CDR3 nucleotides are TGTGCCAGCAGGAACCCTGGGAATTCACCCCTCCACTTT.